The entry below describes one T cell receptor (beta chain). The antigen is not known. This table comes from immunoSEQ multiplex PCR, and its TCRdb copy is limited to in-frame clones, with some not included. The data show roughly 90,000 clones, approximately 86% seen once. The source of the sample is a study of T cell responses to AZD1222 COVID-19 vaccine. Findings and caveats of the study: Dominant CD4 TCR responses targeted spike regions 160-218 and 743-854. Only six people who got AZD1222 tested seropositive at baseline. Donor demographics were predominantly white British with a female majority; clonal diversity may be underestimated.

V was pared by 2 bases and J by 2 bases, with 24 bases between. The CDR3 has 19 amino acids. The germline V gene has CDR1 WSHSY and CDR2 SAAADI. The rearrangement uses TRBV10-2 and TRBJ2-5; D gene uncertain. This sequence was found in an adult in good health. The source material was peripheral blood, sampled on day 0 of AZD1222 vaccination. CDR3: CASSEPFKVAPSRQETQYF. CDR3 DNA: TGCGCCAGCAGTGAGCCCTTTAAGGTGGCACCGTCACGACAAGAGACCCAGTACTTC.